Sequencing of this TCR beta chain was carried out in a study of blood T cells in healthy people across ages. It was with a sample-barcoded 5' primer and a J-beta primer mix that a second PCR of roughly 7 to 12 cycles was run. TCRdb recomputed calls from the 5' RACE reads with MiXCR, one row per CDR3 protein. There are more than 1 million distinct CDR3 sequences in the sample; less than 50% occur only once, and 15% to 20% lies in the top ten. For this clonotype: A read error may explain this, as a much larger clone is one base away.

The CDR3 is 14 amino acids. CDR1 and CDR2 (germline): SGHRS, YFSETQ. Sample: blood. The source of this sequence is an older woman in good health. The chain links TRBV5-1 to TRBJ1-6, with D perhaps TRBD1 (5 bases). CDR3 in DNA: TGCGCCGGCAGCCCGGGGACGGAAAATTCACCCCTCCACTTT. The encoded protein is CAGSPGTENSPLHF.